The rows below give T cell receptor beta chains drawn from one sample of a study of CD8+ T cells in alopecia areata. Some clones are missing from TCRdb's copy, which holds only in-frame ones; the method was immunoSEQ multiplex PCR. Seen here are about 69,000 clones, 60% observed once, and the top ten hold over 15%. The source was CD8+ T cells sorted from blood, collected at week 0. The receptors were sampled from a human donor with alopecia areata. Each CDR3 is given with its conserved first and last residue. Each record gives: J gene, V gene, clone size, D gene, CDR3 DNA, CDR3 protein. The D gene is left open where the match is weak. Clone sizes are given selectively: once, few, many, or a class where the clone is expanded.

TRBJ2-1	TRBV10-3	few	TRBD1	TGTGCCACCTATTCGGGACAGGTGGACAATGAGCAGTTCTTC	CATYSGQVDNEQFF
TRBJ1-5	TRBV7-9	few	.	TGTGCCAGCGGACAAGGCAATCAGCCCCAGCATTTT	CASGQGNQPQHF
TRBJ1-5	TRBV5-6	.	TRBD1	TGTGCCAGCAGTTCCGGGACAGGGAATCAGCCCCAGCATTTT	CASSSGTGNQPQHF
TRBJ2-3	TRBV27	.	.	TGTGCCAGCAGTCGCACCCTGGGCAGGGGTTTGACAGATACGCAGTATTTT	CASSRTLGRGLTDTQYF
TRBJ1-4	TRBV13	few	.	TGTGCCAGCAGCTCAAATAGAGGACAAGGGCCTAATGAAAAACTGTTTTTT	CASSSNRGQGPNEKLFF
TRBJ2-1	TRBV7-9	few	TRBD2	TGTGCCAGCAGGAGGACTAGCGGGCTTAGTTACAATGAGCAGTTCTTC	CASRRTSGLSYNEQFF
TRBJ1-1	TRBV5-1	.	TRBD1	TGCGCCAGCAGCCACGGACAGGGGGTTACTGAAGCTTTCTTT	CASSHGQGVTEAFF
TRBJ1-1	TRBV5-1	few	.	TGCGCCAGCAGCAATCCGAGACACGAAATGAACACTGAAGCTTTCTTT	CASSNPRHEMNTEAFF
TRBJ2-5	TRBV6-5	.	TRBD2	TGTGCCAGCACCCGGGGGGTCAGCCTGCAAGAGACCCAGTACTTC	CASTRGVSLQETQYF
TRBJ1-1	TRBV5-1	.	TRBD1	TGCGCCAGCAGCTTCGAAGGGACAGGACTTGAAGCTTTCTTT	CASSFEGTGLEAFF
TRBJ1-5	TRBV7-2	.	.	TGTGCCAGCAGCCCACCGGACTTTAGCAATCAGCCCCAGCATTTT	CASSPPDFSNQPQHF
TRBJ1-2	TRBV5-1	medium-sized	TRBD1	TGCGCCAGCAGCTTGGACGACAGGGTCGTATATGGCTACACCTTC	CASSLDDRVVYGYTF
TRBJ1-1	TRBV15	.	.	TGTGCCACCAGTCCTGCGATAAACACTGAAGCTTTCTTT	CATSPAINTEAFF
TRBJ1-5	TRBV5-6	.	.	TGTGCCAGCAGCGTACGGGGGAGCAATCAGCCCCAGCATTTT	CASSVRGSNQPQHF
TRBJ2-7	TRBV4-1	.	.	TGCGCCAGCAGCCAAGGCCCGGGCGAGCAGTACTTC	CASSQGPGEQYF
TRBJ2-3	TRBV5-4	.	TRBD2	TGTGCCAGCAGCGTGGGACTAGCGGATCCAGATACGCAGTATTTT	CASSVGLADPDTQYF
TRBJ2-1	TRBV5-4	.	.	TGTGCCAGCAGCCCTGACGGTCTAGGGTATAATGAGCAGTTCTTC	CASSPDGLGYNEQFF
TRBJ2-5	TRBV7-2	.	TRBD2	TGTGCCAGCAGCTTAGATGCGGGAGCATTGGCAGAGACCCAGTACTTC	CASSLDAGALAETQYF
TRBJ1-2	TRBV20-1	.	.	TGCAGTATGAATCTCGGGGGTGGCTACACCTTC	CSMNLGGGYTF
TRBJ2-3	TRBV7-9	.	.	TGTGCCAGCAGTCCAGTGAGCACAGATACGCAGTATTTT	CASSPVSTDTQYF
TRBJ2-1	TRBV29-1	.	.	TGCAGCGTTGAAGAGGACAGCACATACATCCTCTCCTACAATGAGCAGTTCTTC	CSVEEDSTYILSYNEQFF
TRBJ2-5	TRBV2	few	TRBD2	TGTGCCAGCAGTGCGGGACTAGTAAGTGTGAACCAAGAGACCCAGTACTTC	CASSAGLVSVNQETQYF
TRBJ2-3	TRBV5-6	.	.	TGTGCCAGCAGCTTGGAGAATACGCAGTATTTT	CASSLENTQYF
TRBJ1-2	TRBV30	.	TRBD1	TGTGCCTGGAGTGAAACCGGGACAGGGAATCCCTATGGCTACACCTTC	CAWSETGTGNPYGYTF
TRBJ2-7	TRBV10-3	.	TRBD2	TGTGCCATCAGTGAGTCACTAGCGGGGACTTACGAGCAGTACTTC	CAISESLAGTYEQYF
TRBJ2-5	TRBV27	.	.	TGTGCCAGCAGTTCACGTCTCTTAGATACCGAGACCCAGTACTTC	CASSSRLLDTETQYF
TRBJ2-1	TRBV27	.	.	TGTGCCAGCAGTTTAGGGACAAACTACAATGAGCAGTTCTTC	CASSLGTNYNEQFF
TRBJ1-4	TRBV7-9	.	.	TGTGCCAGCAGCGCTCGGAGGGACGTAACTAATGAAAAACTGTTTTTT	CASSARRDVTNEKLFF
TRBJ2-1	TRBV5-1	.	TRBD2	TGCGCCAGCAGCGTACTAGCGGGAGTGGTTCGGTCCTACAATGAGCAGTTCTTC	CASSVLAGVVRSYNEQFF
TRBJ2-1	TRBV9	.	.	TGTGCCAGCAGCGTATGGAGAGTAAGCGGCAATGAGCAGTTCTTC	CASSVWRVSGNEQFF